A single sample is the source of the 27 T cell receptor beta chains below, sequenced in a study of T cell clonality in common variable immunodeficiency. Antigens for these TCRs are unknown. The protocol was immunoSEQ multiplex PCR, while the TCRdb copy is restricted to in-frame clones and leaves out a portion. The sample was found to contain about 31,000 clones, and every one recurs. Study conclusions and caveats: Fewer deletions and N-nucleotide insertions were reportedly seen in common variable immunodeficiency TCR beta sequences.

Specimen: peripheral blood mononuclear cells. These receptor sequences come from a human donor with common variable immunodeficiency.

This clone was seen many times. The CDR3 region is CASSQGPQGVHNEQFF. The CDR3 DNA, read in part, is TGTGCCAGCAGCCAAGGGCCCCAGGGGGTGCACAATGAG. The J gene is TRBJ2-1, the V gene TRBV14; TRBD1 aligns across 7 bases. The read gets to within 3 residues of the CDR3 end, and the germline J gene fills in the rest. Germline V gene lookup returns CDR1 SGHDN and CDR2 FVKESK. V lost 1 base to trimming and J lost 5 bases; unmatched junction nucleotides: 8. The CDR3 has 16 amino acids.

This clone came up a few times. The CDR3 end lies 3 residues beyond the end of the read and is filled in from the germline J gene. The chain carries TRBV18 and TRBJ2-2; 11 positions match TRBD1. Trimming removed 4 bases from V and 3 bases from J; junction bases left unmatched: 1. CDR1 and CDR2 from the germline V gene are KGHSH and LQKENI. This CDR3 comprises 15 residues. CDR3 DNA (partial): TGTGCCAGCTCACTGGGACAGGGGGACACCGGGGAG. This codes for CASSLGQGDTGE. The whole CDR3 is CASSLGQGDTGELFF.

This clone was seen ten or more times. The CDR3 bases that were read are TGTGCCAGCAGCTTAGCGGGGGGCGCGTTTACCGGGGAG. Translated, it gives CASSLAGGAFTGE. The whole CDR3 reads CASSLAGGAFTGELFF. The chain is built from TRBV7-3 and TRBJ2-2; the match to TRBD2 covers 8 bases. Read sequence stops 3 residues before the CDR3 end, and the germline J gene provides the missing end. In germline, CDR1 is SGHTA, CDR2 FQGTGA. V was clipped by 2 bases and J by 5 bases; unmatched bases: 7. This CDR3 is built from 16 residues. The full variable domain, with the rest looked up from reference TRBV7-3 and TRBJ2-2, is GAGVSQTPSNKVTEKGKYVELRCDPISGHTALYWYRQSLGQGPEFLIYFQGTGAADDSGLPNDRFFAVRPEGSVSTLKIQRTERGDSAVYLCASSLAGGAFTGELFFGEGSRLTVL.

This clone was detected ten times or more. The read falls 3 residues short of the CDR3 end, and the missing part is taken from the germline J gene. The chain has TRBV6-2 or TRBV6-3 and TRBJ2-5, with 9 bases lining up with TRBD1. CDR1 is MNHEY, CDR2 SVGEGT, per germline. CDR3 length: 15 amino acids. V shed 6 bases, J shed 4 bases, and the junction held 9 bases outside the gene matches. The sequenced CDR3 bases are TGTGCCAGCAGGTCGGACAGGGGAAAGGGAGAGACC. Protein: CASRSDRGKGET. The CDR3, in full, reads CASRSDRGKGETQYF.

By sample share, this clone is medium-sized (0.01 to 0.1%). Coverage ceases 3 residues before the CDR3 finishes, and the germline J gene fills in the end. The V and J genes are TRBV20-1 and TRBJ1-1, with a possible D match to TRBD1 (5 bases). CDR3 size: 14 residues. In germline, CDR1 is DFQATT, CDR2 SNEGSKA (reference sequence). Trimming took 0 bases from V and 5 from J, leaving 13 bases between them. The covered CDR3 bases are TGCAGTGCTAGAGATCAGCCAGGGAGGACTGAA. Protein product: CSARDQPGRTE. The whole CDR3 protein is CSARDQPGRTEAFF.

This clone was seen more than once but under ten times. The missing CDR3 end, 3 residues past where the read stops, is filled in from the germline J gene. V is TRBV11-2 and J is TRBJ1-2, with a weak D call TRBD1 (5 bases). The germline gives CDR1 SGHAT, CDR2 FQNNGV. Trimming removed 5 bases at V and 4 bases at J, with 11 bases between. The length of the CDR3 is 13 residues. CDR3 DNA, as far as it was read: TGTGCCAGCAGCCTCGACAGCCTCTATGGC. Its translation: CASSLDSLYG. From start to end, the CDR3 is CASSLDSLYGYTF.

To note about this clone: The sequenced fragment ends 3 residues before the CDR3 boundary, so the rest is inferred from the germline J gene. The chain joins TRBV19 to TRBJ1-1; D remains unclear. The CDR3 is made up of 12 amino acids. From germline, CDR1 is LNHDA and CDR2 SQIVND (reference sequence). Trimming shortened V by 11 bases and J by 1 base, and 11 bases separated the two germline ends. CDR3 sequence: CAWSEGNTEAFF. Partial CDR3 DNA: TGTGCCTGGAGTGAGGGGAACACTGAA.

For this clone: The CDR3 end lies 3 residues beyond the end of the read and is filled in from the germline J gene. This chain uses TRBV7-8 with TRBJ2-1, with TRBD2 identical over 9 bases. The germline gives CDR1 SGHVS, CDR2 FQNEAQ. The CDR3 has 17 amino acids. Trimming removed 4 bases from V and 1 base from J; junction bases left unmatched: 8. CDR3 bases read: TGTGCCAGCAGCTCCGAAATTAGCGGGAGTTCCTACAATGAG. This encodes CASSSEISGSSYNE. The full CDR3 protein is CASSSEISGSSYNEQFF.

There are a few counts of this clone. The read ends 3 residues before the CDR3 terminus; that terminus is restored from the germline J gene. The chain couples TRBV7-8 to TRBJ2-5; 9 bases are shared with TRBD1. CDR1 and CDR2 from the germline V gene are SGHVS and FQNEAQ. This CDR3 has 14 residues. With 4 bases clipped from V and 6 bases from J, the junction kept 6 bases outside the gene matches. The CDR3 DNA, read in part, is TGTGCCAGCAGCTCGGGACAGGGAAGGAAGACC. Encoded protein: CASSSGQGRKT. The entire CDR3 protein reads CASSSGQGRKTQYF.

On this clone itself: The DNA ends 3 residues before the CDR3 does, and the rest of the CDR3 is filled in from the germline J gene. The chain links TRBV18 to TRBJ1-3, with TRBD1 matching over 8 bases. The CDR3 spans 15 residues. Trimming cost V 3 bases and J 2 bases; bases outside gene matches: 3. Germline CDR1 reads KGHSH; CDR2 reads LQKENI. The DNA read from the CDR3 is TGTGCCAGCTCACCCGACAGGGGTGCTGGAAACACC. It encodes CASSPDRGAGNT. The CDR3 reads in full as CASSPDRGAGNTIYF.

This clone was found many times. The read stops 3 residues short of the end of the CDR3; the missing end is completed from the germline J gene. The chain carries TRBV7-3 and TRBJ1-3, with D tentatively TRBD1 (5 bases). The germline V gene has CDR1 SGHTA and CDR2 FQGTGA. The CDR3 is 13 residues long. V was shortened by 8 bases and J by 3 bases, with 11 bases between the two germline ends. CDR3: CASGEGFGNTIYF. The covered CDR3 bases are TGTGCCAGCGGGGAGGGGTTTGGAAACACC. Variable domain in full (rest from reference TRBV7-3 and TRBJ1-3): GAGVSQTPSNKVTEKGKYVELRCDPISGHTALYWYRQSLGQGPEFLIYFQGTGAADDSGLPNDRFFAVRPEGSVSTLKIQRTERGDSAVYLCASGEGFGNTIYFGEGSWLTVV.

This clone was found a few times. The read terminates 3 residues ahead of where the CDR3 ends, so the germline J gene completes it. The chain combines TRBV7-9 with TRBJ1-2, with 9 bases identical to TRBD1. The CDR3 is 14 residues long. Trimming took 5 bases from V and 4 from J; bases not matched to a gene: 5. Germline CDR1 and CDR2: SEHNR and FQNEAQ (reference sequence). This CDR3 is CASSVRTGAYGYTF. The covered CDR3 bases are TGTGCCAGCAGCGTTCGGACAGGGGCCTATGGC.

This clone was counted ten times or more. Sequencing ends 3 residues short of the CDR3 end; the germline J gene provides the rest. The J gene is TRBJ2-4, the V gene TRBV5-1; possible D gene TRBD2, 6 bases. CDR3 length: 14 amino acids. V was trimmed by 2 bases and J by 8 bases, leaving 14 bases between them. Germline values: CDR1 SGHRS, CDR2 YFSETQ. This CDR3 is CASSFSWGEDIQYF. The CDR3 bases that were read are TGCGCCAGCAGCTTCTCTTGGGGGGAAGACATT. Full variable domain (rest looked up from reference TRBV5-1 and TRBJ2-4): KAGVTQTPRYLIKTRGQQVTLSCSPISGHRSVSWYQQTPGQGLQFLFEYFSETQRNKGNFPGRFSGRQFSNSRSEMNVSTLELGDSALYLCASSFSWGEDIQYFGAGTRLSVL.

This clone showed up just a few times. The read terminates 3 residues before the CDR3 end, so the remaining end is supplied by the germline J gene. This rearrangement joins TRBV19 to TRBJ2-2; the match to TRBD2 covers 10 bases. The CDR3 is 19 amino acids. Germline CDR1 and CDR2: LNHDA and SQIVND (reference sequence). Trimming removed 6 bases from V and 6 bases from J; junction bases left unmatched: 19. The CDR3 bases that were read are TGTGCCAGTAGGGCCGATATAGAGGGCAGCGGGAGGGCCGCCGGGGAG. Its translation is CASRADIEGSGRAAGE. The entire CDR3 protein is CASRADIEGSGRAAGELFF. Combining the CDR3 with reference TRBV19 and TRBJ2-2 gives the whole variable domain DGGITQSPKYLFRKEGQNVTLSCEQNLNHDAMYWYRQDPGQGLRLIYYSQIVNDFQKGDIAEGYSVSREKKESFPLTVTSAQKNPTAFYLCASRADIEGSGRAAGELFFGEGSRLTVL.

This clone was recorded many times. The DNA ends 3 residues before the CDR3 does, and the rest of the CDR3 is filled in from the germline J gene. V usage is TRBV20-1 and J usage is TRBJ1-5; 9 bases align to TRBD1. Germline CDR1 reads DFQATT; CDR2 reads SNEGSKA (reference sequence). The CDR3 contains 16 residues. Losses at the gene ends were 6 bases for V and 6 bases for J; bases not matched to a gene: 15. Here the CDR3 reads CSAGHSGTGKGQPQHF. The sequenced part of the CDR3 DNA is TGCAGTGCCGGGCATTCCGGGACAGGGAAAGGTCAGCCC.

This clone was found many times. The read terminates 3 residues ahead of where the CDR3 ends, so the germline J gene completes it. The gene calls are TRBV9 and TRBJ1-6, with TRBD1 matching over 8 bases. Germline CDR1 is SGDLS and CDR2 is YYNGEE. There are 18 residues in the CDR3. Trimming took 4 bases from V and 0 from J; bases not matched to a gene: 9. The CDR3 reads CASSRDRGESSYNSPLHF. The covered CDR3 bases are TGTGCCAGCAGCCGCGACAGGGGCGAGAGCTCCTATAATTCACCC.

This clone was picked up a small number of times. The read ends 3 residues before the CDR3 terminus; that terminus is restored from the germline J gene. This chain links TRBV7-8 with TRBJ1-4, with 9 bases aligning to TRBD1. CDR3 length: 15 residues. CDR1 is SGHVS and CDR2 is FQNEAQ in the germline V gene. The V and J ends lost 5 bases and 4 bases, in that order; junction bases with no gene match: 5. The covered CDR3 bases are TGTGCCAGCAGCCCTACAGGGGGCCGTAATGAAAAA. Translation: CASSPTGGRNEK. The CDR3 as a whole reads CASSPTGGRNEKLFF.

This clone was recorded many times. Coverage ceases 3 residues before the CDR3 finishes, and the germline J gene fills in the end. The chain links TRBV7-3 to TRBJ2-5; 7 nucleotides align to TRBD2. Germline CDR1 reads SGHTA; CDR2 reads FQGTGA. Trimming at V came to 5 bases and at J to 5 bases, leaving 8 bases not matched to a gene. This CDR3 has 14 residues. The CDR3 protein is CASSQTGGMETQYF. The DNA read from the CDR3 is TGTGCCAGCAGCCAAACCGGGGGGATGGAGACC.

The sample holds many counts of this clone. The CDR3 end lies 3 residues beyond the end of the read and is filled in from the germline J gene. The rearrangement uses TRBV18 and TRBJ1-4; TRBD1 agrees at 9 bases. J gave up 5 bases and V 3 bases, and 1 base lay outside the gene matches. CDR3 length: 14 amino acids. In germline, CDR1 is KGHSH, CDR2 LQKENI. The covered CDR3 bases are TGTGCCAGCTCACCCGGGACAGGGAATGAAAAA. This gives the protein CASSPGTGNEK. The full-length CDR3 reads as CASSPGTGNEKLFF.

The table lists this clone with many counts. Read sequence stops 3 residues before the CDR3 end, and the germline J gene provides the missing end. The chain recombines TRBV2 with TRBJ2-7, with 12 bases aligning to TRBD1. Looked up from germline, CDR1 is SNHLY and CDR2 is FYNNEI. This CDR3 contains 15 residues. Unmatched junction bases numbered 5, after V lost 7 bases and J lost 1 base. Here the CDR3 reads CASNVGQGASYEQYF. The CDR3 DNA, read in part, is TGTGCCAGCAACGTGGGACAGGGGGCATCCTACGAG.

This clone was counted between two and nine times. The DNA ends 3 residues before the CDR3 does, and the rest of the CDR3 is filled in from the germline J gene. V usage is TRBV19 and J usage is TRBJ2-1, with 12 bases fitting TRBD1. The CDR3 runs to 16 residues. CDR1 is LNHDA, CDR2 SQIVND, per germline (reference sequence). J was trimmed by 7 bases and V by 8 bases; bases with no gene match: 12. CDR3 protein: CASSRSGTGGPNEQFF. CDR3 DNA (partial): TGTGCCAGTTCGCGATCCGGGACAGGGGGCCCGAATGAG.

This clone was detected ten times or more. Read data end 3 residues before the CDR3 end; the end is taken from the germline J gene. J is TRBJ2-2 and V is TRBV19; D may correspond to TRBD1 or TRBD2 (5 bases each). V was shortened by 3 bases and J by 6 bases, with 8 bases between the two germline ends. Germline V gives CDR1 LNHDA, CDR2 SQIVND (reference sequence). CDR3 length equals 13 residues. CDR3 region: CASSIRGAGELFF. CDR3 bases read: TGTGCCAGTAGTATTAGGGGAGCCGGGGAG.

Points on this clone: The read falls 3 residues short of the CDR3 end, and the missing part is taken from the germline J gene. The V call is TRBV30, the J call TRBJ1-2; 7 bases align to TRBD1. The CDR3 is made up of 13 amino acids. Looked up from germline, CDR1 is GTSNPN and CDR2 is SVGIG (reference sequence). CDR3 DNA, as far as it was read: TGTGCCTGGAGTGTCGGGACAGCTTTAGAC. Translation: CAWSVGTALD. The full CDR3 protein reads CAWSVGTALDYTF.

The table lists this clone with a few counts. The CDR3 is cut off 3 residues early in the read; its end comes from the germline J gene. The V gene is TRBV6-2 or TRBV6-3, the J gene TRBJ2-7, with no clear D. V was pared by 0 bases and J by 3 bases, with 9 bases between. The length of the CDR3 is 14 residues. Germline CDR1 is MNHEY and CDR2 is SVGEGT. The part of the CDR3 DNA that was read is TGTGCCAGCAGTTACTCCACTAACCGCTACGAG. This encodes CASSYSTNRYE. The entire CDR3 protein is CASSYSTNRYEQYF.

This clone was counted ten times or more. Read sequence stops 3 residues before the CDR3 end, and the germline J gene provides the missing end. The genes are TRBV23-1 and TRBJ2-7; perhaps TRBD1 as D (5 bases). TRBV23-1 is an ORF, and what it does is uncertain. The CDR3 contains 13 residues. The V end was cut by 4 bases, the J end by 5 bases, with 12 bases between. Here the CDR3 reads CASSPPWGHEQYF. The CDR3 bases that were read are TGCGCCAGCAGTCCCCCCTGGGGCCACGAG.

Incomplete CDR3 DNA: TGTGCCAGCAGCTTGCCCGGGAATTCACCC. This gives the protein CASSLPGNSP. The whole CDR3 region reads CASSLPGNSPLHF. The V gene is TRBV11-1, the J gene TRBJ1-6; D remains ambiguous. The read terminates 3 residues ahead of where the CDR3 ends, so the germline J gene completes it. V was shortened by 3 bases and J by 7 bases, with 7 bases between the two germline ends. CDR3 size: 13 residues. CDR1 and CDR2 (germline): SGHAT, FQDESV (reference sequence). The whole variable domain, filled in from reference TRBV11-1 and TRBJ1-6, reads EAEVAQSPRYKITEKSQAVAFWCDPISGHATLYWYRQILGQGPELLVQFQDESVVDDSQLPKDRFSAERLKGVDSTLKIQPAELGDSAMYLCASSLPGNSPLHFGNGTRLTVT.

About this clone: From the germline J gene comes the end of the CDR3, since the read stops 3 residues before it. This sequence joins TRBV19 and TRBJ1-5; the D gene is possibly TRBD1 (6 bases). The CDR3 runs to 15 residues. The V and J ends lost 5 bases and 3 bases respectively, with 14 bases between them. Germline V gene lookup returns CDR1 LNHDA and CDR2 SQIVND (reference sequence). CDR3 DNA (partial): TGTGCCAGTAGTCCCGAGTCAGGGGCCAATCAGCCC. Amino acid sequence: CASSPESGANQP. The whole CDR3 region reads CASSPESGANQPQHF.